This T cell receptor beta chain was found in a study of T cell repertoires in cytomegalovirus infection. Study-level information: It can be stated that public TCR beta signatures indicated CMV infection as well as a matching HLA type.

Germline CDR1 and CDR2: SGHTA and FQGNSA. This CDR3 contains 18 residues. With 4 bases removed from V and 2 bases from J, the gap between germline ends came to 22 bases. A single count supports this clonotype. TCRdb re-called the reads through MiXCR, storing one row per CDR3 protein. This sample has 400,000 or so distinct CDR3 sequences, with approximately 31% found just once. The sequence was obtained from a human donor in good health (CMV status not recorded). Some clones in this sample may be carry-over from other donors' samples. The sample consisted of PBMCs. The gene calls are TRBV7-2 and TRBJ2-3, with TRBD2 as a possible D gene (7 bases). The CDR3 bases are TGTGCCAGCAGCTCCGACATACGCGGGGGCCACAACACAGATACGCAGTATTTT. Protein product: CASSSDIRGGHNTDTQYF.